Included here is one TCR beta chain sequence, with context. These data are taken from a study of blood T cell repertoires in COVID-19. Here immunoSEQ multiplex PCR was the method, and the copy in TCRdb shows in-frame clones only, minus some. This table has approximately 250,000 clones, approximately 88% appearing once. This TCR derives from a woman between 65 and 79 years old with COVID-19, enrolled during active disease. The source material was peripheral blood.

Here the CDR3 reads CASSPSWTGRLTEAFF. DNA of the CDR3: TGTGCCAGCAGCCCTTCATGGACAGGGAGGCTGACTGAAGCTTTCTTT. The chain employs TRBV14 and TRBJ1-1; 8 bases align to TRBD1. Per germline, CDR1 SGHDN and CDR2 FVKESK. This CDR3 region has 16 residues. V lost 4 bases and J lost 5; bases outside the gene matches: 12.